A selection of T cell receptor beta chains follows, all from one sample in a study of technical replicates of blood from several donors. Repertoires were generated with immunoSEQ multiplex PCR, while TCRdb's copy carries only in-frame clones and drops some. The table includes 80,000 or so clones, just over 95% detected once. Material for sequencing was T cells isolated from PBMCs. The receptors derive from a human donor in good health. The CDR3 runs from the conserved cysteine through the conserved F or W. The D gene is left open where the match is weak. Some rows have no size entry. The others give once, few or many, or a class for an expanded clone.

>-|TRBJ1-4|TRBV4-1|-
CASRDAGALNNEKLFF
TGCGCCAGCAGAGACGCAGGGGCGCTAAACAATGAAAAACTGTTTTTT
>-|TRBJ2-7|TRBV7-2|-
CASSLPHAAQYEQYF
TGTGCCAGCAGCTTACCCCATGCGGCGCAATACGAGCAGTACTTC
>-|TRBJ2-5|TRBV27|-
CASSLGGRQTQYF
TGTGCCAGCAGTTTAGGAGGCCGGCAGACCCAGTACTTC
>-|TRBJ1-2|TRBV7-9|-
CASSLARHSTGYTF
TGTGCCAGCAGCTTAGCTAGACACTCGACGGGCTACACCTTC
>-|TRBJ1-4|TRBV28|TRBD1
CASSFLAGGEKLFF
TGTGCCAGCAGTTTTTTAGCAGGGGGTGAAAAACTGTTTTTT
>once|TRBJ1-5|TRBV6-6|TRBD1
CASSYLGTGGGQPQHF
TGTGCCAGCAGTTACCTAGGGACAGGGGGCGGTCAGCCCCAGCATTTT
>-|TRBJ2-2|TRBV7-2|TRBD1
CASSLSGGVTGELFF
TGTGCCAGCAGCTTGTCAGGGGGTGTCACCGGGGAGCTGTTTTTT
>-|TRBJ2-1|TRBV5-4|TRBD2
CASSLPGLARNEQFF
TGTGCCAGCAGCCTACCGGGACTAGCGAGGAATGAGCAGTTCTTC
>-|TRBJ1-1|TRBV5-4|-
CASSQAQGNTEAFF
TGTGCCAGCAGCCAAGCCCAGGGGAACACTGAAGCTTTCTTT
>once|TRBJ1-2|TRBV27|-
CASSFQGNYGYTF
TGTGCCAGCAGTTTCCAGGGTAACTATGGCTACACCTTC
>-|TRBJ2-6|TRBV4-2|TRBD1
CASSGQGTTGANVLTF
TGTGCCAGCAGCGGACAGGGGACTACTGGGGCCAACGTCCTGACTTTC
>-|TRBJ2-1|TRBV6-1|-
CASSELRRIYNEQFF
TGTGCCAGCAGTGAACTGAGAAGAATCTACAATGAGCAGTTCTTC
>-|TRBJ1-2|TRBV14|-
CASSQVMGGYGYTF
TGTGCCAGCAGCCAAGTTATGGGGGGATATGGCTACACCTTC
>once|TRBJ1-2|TRBV28|-
CASKYGGGYGYTF
TGTGCCAGCAAATATGGGGGGGGCTATGGCTACACCTTC
>-|TRBJ2-7|TRBV15|-
CATSKDRWGESYEQYF
TGTGCCACCAGCAAAGACCGATGGGGGGAGTCCTACGAGCAGTACTTC
>-|TRBJ1-2|TRBV2|TRBD1
CASSGGQGRYGYTF
TGTGCCAGCAGCGGAGGACAGGGTCGGTATGGCTACACCTTC
>-|TRBJ1-4|TRBV18|TRBD1
CASSPAQGARYEKLFF
TGTGCCAGCTCACCGGCACAGGGGGCGCGTTATGAAAAACTGTTTTTT
>-|TRBJ2-1|TRBV14|TRBD2
CASSRPLAGMGTNEQFF
TGTGCCAGCAGTCGTCCTCTAGCGGGCATGGGGACCAATGAGCAGTTCTTC
>-|TRBJ2-3|TRBV7-9|TRBD2
CASSSVGLAGDPGPDTQYF
TGTGCCAGCAGCTCCGTCGGCCTAGCGGGAGACCCCGGGCCAGATACGCAGTATTTT
>-|TRBJ1-1|TRBV27|-
CASSLSPLSSTEAFF
TGTGCCAGCAGTTTATCCCCACTCTCGAGCACTGAAGCTTTCTTT
>-|TRBJ2-7|TRBV29-1|-
CSVEESTTYEQYF
TGCAGCGTTGAGGAGTCCACTACCTACGAGCAGTACTTC
>-|TRBJ1-1|TRBV5-1|TRBD1
CASSLSLGSGGLSPEAFF
TGCGCCAGCAGCTTGAGTTTAGGGTCAGGGGGGCTATCTCCCGAAGCTTTCTTT
>-|TRBJ2-3|TRBV9|TRBD2
CASSVGTSGSTDTQYF
TGTGCCAGCAGCGTAGGGACTAGCGGTAGCACAGATACGCAGTATTTT
>-|TRBJ2-3|TRBV11-2|-
CASRWGLATDTQYF
TGTGCCAGCAGGTGGGGGCTAGCCACAGATACGCAGTATTTT
>-|TRBJ1-4|TRBV19|TRBD1
CASTLQGSGEKLFF
TGTGCCAGTACCCTACAGGGGTCTGGGGAAAAACTGTTTTTT
>-|TRBJ2-1|TRBV7-8|-
CASIGGGSSYNEQFF
TGTGCCAGCATCGGCGGCGGAAGCTCCTACAATGAGCAGTTCTTC
>-|TRBJ2-2|TRBV29-1|-
CSVEDFGGPHNTGELFF
TGCAGCGTTGAAGATTTCGGCGGCCCTCATAACACCGGGGAGCTGTTTTTT
>-|TRBJ1-1|TRBV9|-
CASSSSLRSVNTEAFF
TGTGCCAGCAGCTCCTCCCTACGGAGTGTGAACACTGAAGCTTTCTTT
>-|TRBJ2-7|TRBV7-8|TRBD2
CASSPLAGASYEQYF
TGTGCCAGCAGCCCGCTAGCGGGGGCCTCCTACGAGCAGTACTTC
>-|TRBJ2-1|TRBV5-8|TRBD2
CASSSSGSSYNEQFF
TGTGCCAGCAGCTCTAGCGGTAGCTCCTACAATGAGCAGTTCTTC
>-|TRBJ1-1|TRBV28|-
CASTRVLMTEAFF
TGTGCCAGCACCCGCGTCTTAATGACTGAAGCTTTCTTT
>-|TRBJ2-3|TRBV6-5|TRBD2
CASSRLAGTDTQYF
TGTGCCAGCAGCCGACTAGCGGGGACGGATACGCAGTATTTT
>-|TRBJ1-1|TRBV6-1|-
CASSEGRGEAFF
TGTGCCAGCAGTGAAGGAAGAGGTGAGGCCTTCTTT
>-|TRBJ2-7|TRBV5-1|TRBD2
CASSLGAGVIYEQYF
TGCGCCAGCAGCTTGGGTGCGGGAGTTATCTACGAGCAGTACTTC
>-|TRBJ2-7|TRBV6-1|TRBD1
CASSGLGTDYYEQYF
TGTGCCAGCAGTGGTCTTGGGACAGATTACTACGAGCAGTACTTC
>-|TRBJ2-7|TRBV6-5|-
CASSYGGAVAVYEQYF
TGTGCCAGCAGTTACGGAGGGGCGGTGGCCGTATACGAGCAGTACTTC
>-|TRBJ2-1|TRBV12-5|TRBD1
CASGQDRGKSYNEQFF
TGTGCTAGTGGCCAGGACAGGGGAAAGAGCTACAATGAGCAGTTCTTC
>-|TRBJ2-7|TRBV6-6|-
CASTRGSTYEQYF
TGTGCCAGCACCCGCGGCAGCACCTACGAGCAGTACTTC
>-|TRBJ2-3|TRBV21-1|-
CASSLAVYTDTQYF
TGTGCCAGCAGCCTAGCGGTATACACAGATACGCAGTATTTT
>-|TRBJ2-3|TRBV11-2|TRBD2
CASSLLGGGGTDTQYF
TGTGCCAGCAGCCTCCTGGGCGGGGGTGGTACAGATACGCAGTATTTT
>-|TRBJ1-1|TRBV5-1|-
CASSMLTQTNTEAFF
TGCGCCAGCAGCATGCTAACCCAAACGAACACTGAAGCTTTCTTT
>once|TRBJ2-1|TRBV4-2|-
CASSLSTLPTPRSEQFF
TGTGCCAGCAGCCTTTCGACTCTCCCCACCCCCCGGTCAGAGCAGTTCTTC
>-|TRBJ2-5|TRBV5-4|TRBD1
CASSLPTGGGRETQYF
TGTGCCAGCAGCTTACCTACAGGGGGCGGAAGGGAGACCCAGTACTTC
>-|TRBJ1-2|TRBV5-4|TRBD1
CASSLSTGRRGDYGYTF
TGTGCCAGCAGCTTGAGCACCGGGCGCAGGGGGGACTATGGCTACACCTTC